Shown below are 27 T cell receptor beta chains from a single sample sequenced in a study of T cells in Graves' hyperthyroidism and ophthalmopathy. Amplified TCR beta CDR3 regions derived from RNA transcripts. HTBI primers were used for first-round RT-PCR of the TCR CDR3. TCRdb passed the multiplex PCR reads through MiXCR, listing each CDR3 protein once. Among about 350,000 distinct CDR3 sequences, about 16% were seen once, and the ten largest hold under 25%. Material: blood. The receptors were gathered from a woman between 55 and 75 years old with Graves' ophthalmopathy.

This clonotype has at least ten counts. The chain links TRBV10-3 to TRBJ2-5; possibly TRBD1 for D (5 bases). The CDR3 is 18 amino acids. The ends were cut back, 3 bases at V and 4 bases at J, with 24 bases in the middle. Germline CDR1 ENHRY, CDR2 SYGVKD. CDR3 nucleotides: TGTGCCATCAGTGAAGGCCGAGGACGGTCCGAAAGGGGAGAGACCCAGTACTTC. Translating it yields CAISEGRGRSERGETQYF.

In this sample, this clonotype turned up many times. The chain couples TRBV5-1 to TRBJ1-2, with TRBD1 matching 8 bases. The V gene's germline CDR1 is SGHRS and CDR2 YFSETQ. The CDR3 is made up of 16 amino acids. V shed 0 bases and J 0 bases; nucleotides not matched to a gene: 4. CDR3 bases: TGCGCCAGCAGCTTGGATTTGACAGGGGCTAACTATGGCTACACCTTC. This sequence encodes CASSLDLTGANYGYTF.

This clonotype was seen a few times. This chain joins TRBV19 and TRBJ1-1; the D is unclear. Trimming pared 3 bases from V and 4 bases from J, leaving 12 bases between. CDR3 length: 14 amino acids. Germline V gives CDR1 LNHDA, CDR2 SQIVND (reference sequence). CDR3 nucleotide sequence: TGTGCCAGTAGTATTAGTCGGGGTGCCACTGAAGCTTTCTTT. Translated, it gives CASSISRGATEAFF.

In this sample, this clonotype turned up many times. This chain joins TRBV29-1 and TRBJ1-1; 8 bases line up with TRBD1. There are 13 residues in the CDR3. CDR1 is SQVTM, CDR2 ANQGSEA, per germline. The ends lost 3 bases at V and 5 bases at J; junction bases unmatched: 5. The CDR3 DNA reads TGCAGCGTTGATGAGACAGGGGATACTGAAGCTTTCTTT. Translated: CSVDETGDTEAFF.

The sample holds many counts of this clonotype. Sequence at one end of the junction differs from germline and may be a read error. The chain employs TRBV30 and TRBJ1-5, with D tentatively TRBD1 (5 bases). The CDR3 has 13 amino acids. The germline V gene has CDR1 GTSNPN and CDR2 SVGIG (reference sequence). The CDR3: CACRDGSNRPQHF. In DNA form, the CDR3 reads TGTGCCTGCAGGGACGGCAGCAATCGGCCCCAGCATTTT. Full variable domain (remainder filled in from reference TRBV30 and TRBJ1-5): SQTIHQWPATLVQPVGSPLSLECTVEGTSNPNLYWYRQAAGRGLQLLFYSVGIGQISSEVPQNLSASRPQDRQFILSSKKLLLSDSGFYLCACRDGSNRPQHFGDGTRLSIL.

This clonotype has ten or more counts. The chain uses TRBV27 and TRBJ1-5; TRBD1 aligns across 12 bases. Germline CDR1 is MNHEY and CDR2 is SMNVEV (reference sequence). The CDR3 contains 18 residues. Unmatched junction bases numbered 10, after V lost 5 bases and J lost 2 bases. This CDR3 is CASSKTGTGGAGNQPQHF. The CDR3 DNA follows: TGTGCCAGCAGTAAAACCGGGACAGGGGGCGCGGGCAATCAGCCCCAGCATTTT.

This clonotype is deemed medium-sized. The J gene is TRBJ2-7, the V gene TRBV11-2; a weak D match, TRBD2 (5 bases). This CDR3 has 13 amino acids. The V end lost 4 bases, the J end lost 0 bases, and 7 bases lay between the germline ends. The V gene's germline CDR1 is SGHAT and CDR2 FQNNGV. CDR3 nucleotide sequence: TGTGCCAGCAGCTCCGGGATCTCCTACGAGCAGTACTTC. Translating gives CASSSGISYEQYF.

This chain links TRBV29-1 with TRBJ2-1; a weak D match, TRBD1 (5 bases). Germline CDR1 SQVTM, CDR2 ANQGSEA. This CDR3 has 13 residues. Between the trimmed V and J ends, which lost 7 bases and 10 bases, there was a span of 20 bases. This CDR3 reads CSAPRLGKGEQFF. In DNA, the CDR3 is TGCAGCGCCCCCCGGTTAGGGAAGGGGGAGCAGTTCTTC.

This clonotype was detected a few times. This chain joins TRBV15 and TRBJ2-2; 11 positions agree with TRBD2. The CDR3 contains 16 residues. Germline CDR1 and CDR2: LNHNV and YYDKDF (reference sequence). V lost 4 bases, J lost 7 bases, and 8 bases stayed unmatched. The chain's CDR3 is CATSITSGSVGGELFF. In DNA form, the CDR3 reads TGTGCCACCAGCATCACTAGCGGGAGTGTGGGCGGGGAGCTGTTTTTT.

This clonotype was found many times. The chain recombines TRBV10-3 with TRBJ2-1; a possible D gene is TRBD1 (5 bases). Per germline, CDR1 ENHRY and CDR2 SYGVKD. Trimming took off 8 bases at V and 5 bases at J, with 10 bases between the two ends. The CDR3 has 12 amino acids. CDR3 protein: CAIGGANNEQFF. The CDR3, as DNA: TGTGCCATCGGTGGGGCAAACAATGAGCAGTTCTTC.

The rearrangement joins TRBV28 to TRBJ1-5; tentative D call: TRBD1 (5 bases). V was pared by 6 bases and J by 0 bases, with 12 bases between. The CDR3 totals 15 residues. Germline values: CDR1 MDHEN, CDR2 SYDVKM. The CDR3 region is CASSVQEISNQPQHF. DNA for the CDR3: TGTGCCAGCAGCGTACAGGAGATTAGCAATCAGCCCCAGCATTTT.

The table lists this clonotype with many counts. Sequence at one end of the junction differs from germline and may be a read error. The chain is built from TRBV28 and TRBJ2-7; no definite D call. Germline CDR1 MDHEN, CDR2 SYDVKM. The CDR3 runs 13 residues. The CDR3 sequence is CASTLRADGEQYF. Here the CDR3 DNA reads TGTGCCAGCACTTTAAGAGCCGACGGCGAGCAGTACTTC.

This clonotype was seen more than once but under ten times. The J gene is TRBJ1-3, the V gene TRBV20-1; D gene unclear. Germline CDR1 DFQATT, CDR2 SNEGSKA (reference sequence). V was cut by 0 bases and J by 1 base, with 7 bases left in between. This CDR3 contains 14 residues. For the CDR3, the DNA is TGCAGTGCTAGAGACAGTGGGTCTGGAAACACCATATATTTT. It is translated as CSARDSGSGNTIYF.

This clonotype was recorded only once. V and J are TRBV3-1 and TRBJ1-4; 11 bases fit TRBD1. Germline CDR1 and CDR2: LGHDT and YNNKEL (reference sequence). V lost 3 bases and J lost 8; bases outside the gene matches: 2. The CDR3 is 14 residues long. The CDR3 sequence: CASSQGQGEEKLFF. In DNA form, the CDR3 reads TGTGCCAGCAGCCAGGGACAGGGGGAGGAAAAACTGTTTTTT. The full variable domain, in which reference TRBV3-1 and TRBJ1-4 provide the parts outside the CDR3, is DTAVSQTPKYLVTQMGNDKSIKCEQNLGHDTMYWYKQDSKKFLKIMFSYNNKELIINETVPNRFSPKSPDKAHLNLHINSLELGDSAVYFCASSQGQGEEKLFFGSGTQLSVL.

Only a few counts were recorded for this clonotype. This sequence joins TRBV4-1 and TRBJ1-4; tentatively, D is TRBD1 (5 bases). Germline assignment: CDR1 MGHRA and CDR2 YSYEKL. This CDR3 is built from 15 residues. V was shortened by 2 bases and J by 8 bases, with 15 bases between the two germline ends. CDR3 sequence reads: CASSQQGGGREKLFF. CDR3 nucleotides: TGCGCCAGCAGCCAACAGGGCGGGGGTCGGGAAAAACTGTTTTTT.

This clonotype came up many times. The chain recombines TRBV7-3 with TRBJ2-1; 8 bases agree with TRBD2. The CDR3 consists of 16 residues. Germline V CDR1 and CDR2: SGHTA, FQGTGA. V lost 5 bases to trimming and J lost 7 bases; unmatched junction nucleotides: 13. This CDR3 is CASSPQPAGVGNEQFF. DNA for the CDR3: TGTGCCAGCAGCCCACAACCAGCGGGAGTGGGGAATGAGCAGTTCTTC.

This clonotype has a handful of counts. The chain combines TRBV10-3 with TRBJ2-2, with 9 bases fitting TRBD2. The CDR3 has 13 residues. The ends lost 10 bases at V and 2 bases at J; junction bases unmatched: 2. Germline lookup yields CDR1 ENHRY and CDR2 SYGVKD. In DNA, the CDR3 is TGTGCCACTAGCGGGGCTAACACCGGGGAGCTGTTTTTT. Amino acid sequence: CATSGANTGELFF.

The chain is built from TRBV4-1 and TRBJ2-1, with a tentative D call TRBD2 (5 bases). The germline gives CDR1 MGHRA, CDR2 YSYEKL. Trimming removed 5 bases from V and 7 bases from J, with 15 bases in between. This CDR3 comprises 14 residues. Here the CDR3 reads CASSAGPWGNEQFF. The CDR3 nucleotides are TGCGCCAGCAGCGCGGGCCCCTGGGGAAATGAGCAGTTCTTC.

This clonotype was counted only a few times. The chain uses TRBV6-1 and TRBJ1-3, with D maybe TRBD1 (6 bases). Trimming left V 8 bases short and J 3 bases short, with 14 bases between. There are 14 residues in the CDR3. Germline-derived CDR1 and CDR2 are MNHNS and SASEGT. The CDR3 loop reads CASPPGGDGNTIYF. The CDR3 DNA follows: TGTGCCAGCCCCCCGGGGGGCGATGGAAACACCATATATTTT.

V is TRBV6-2 or TRBV6-3 and J is TRBJ2-1; tentatively, D is TRBD1 (5 bases). CDR1 is MNHEY, CDR2 SVGEGT, per germline. The CDR3 is 14 residues long. V gave up 6 bases and J gave up 3 bases, with 12 bases separating them. This CDR3 is CASSLGPIYNEQFF. In nucleotides, the CDR3 is TGTGCCAGCAGCTTGGGGCCGATCTACAATGAGCAGTTCTTC.

This clonotype was observed at least ten times. The rearrangement joins TRBV20-1 to TRBJ2-5; tentative D call: TRBD1 (6 bases). The CDR3 extends over 12 amino acids. Germline CDR1 and CDR2: DFQATT and SNEGSKA (reference sequence). The V and J ends lost 1 base and 10 bases respectively, with 13 bases between them. CDR3 amino acids: CSARVPRGNQYF. The CDR3 DNA sequence: TGCAGTGCTAGAGTTCCCAGGGGTAACCAGTACTTC.

This clonotype came up many times. The chain couples TRBV27 to TRBJ1-5, with a weak D call TRBD1 (5 bases). Trimming shortened V by 2 bases and J by 0 bases, and 8 bases separated the two germline ends. Germline loops: CDR1 MNHEY, CDR2 SMNVEV (reference sequence). The length of the CDR3 is 15 residues. CDR3 sequence (DNA): TGTGCCAGCAGTTTACAGGGTTATAGCAATCAGCCCCAGCATTTT. It yields the protein CASSLQGYSNQPQHF.

This clonotype occurred a few times. V usage is TRBV3-1 and J usage is TRBJ2-7; D is unresolved. The CDR3 sequence is 13 residues long. The V gene lost 0 bases and the J gene lost 4 bases, with 7 bases spanning the gap. CDR1 is LGHDT and CDR2 is YNNKEL in the germline V gene (reference sequence). The CDR3 sequence is CASSQDLAYEQYF. CDR3 nucleotide sequence: TGTGCCAGCAGCCAAGATCTGGCTTACGAGCAGTACTTC.

This clonotype was seen at least ten times. V gene TRBV11-2 combines with J gene TRBJ2-1; possible D gene TRBD1, 6 bases. The ends were cut back, 4 bases at V and 3 bases at J, with 13 bases in the middle. Germline CDR1 SGHAT, CDR2 FQNNGV. CDR3 size: 15 residues. The CDR3 loop reads CASSSSGTIYNEQFF. The CDR3 DNA sequence: TGTGCCAGCAGCTCCTCCGGGACAATCTACAATGAGCAGTTCTTC.

This clonotype was counted at least ten times. The genes are TRBV4-1 and TRBJ1-1; tentatively, D is TRBD1 (5 bases). CDR1 MGHRA and CDR2 YSYEKL come from the germline V gene. Trimming pared 0 bases from V and 0 bases from J, leaving 11 bases between. The CDR3 contains 16 residues. For the CDR3, the DNA is TGCGCCAGCAGCCAAGAGCGGGGCTGGGTGAACACTGAAGCTTTCTTT. Amino acids: CASSQERGWVNTEAFF.

This clonotype occurred many times. V gene TRBV29-1 combines with J gene TRBJ2-5; weak D call: TRBD2 (6 bases). CDR3 length equals 11 residues. V lost 6 bases and J 7 bases, leaving 12 bases between the germline ends. CDR1 is SQVTM and CDR2 is ANQGSEA in the germline V gene. This CDR3 is CSVEMGGTQYF. The CDR3 nucleotides read TGCAGCGTGGAAATGGGGGGGACCCAGTACTTC. Full variable domain (outside the CDR3, taken from reference TRBV29-1 and TRBJ2-5): SAVISQKPSRDICQRGTSLTIQCQVDSQVTMMFWYRQQPGQSLTLIATANQGSEATYESGFVIDKFPISRPNLTFSTLTVSNMSPEDSSIYLCSVEMGGTQYFGPGTRLLVL.

In this sample, this clonotype turned up a few times. V is TRBV6-1 and J is TRBJ2-1; TRBD2 aligns across 7 bases. Unmatched junction bases numbered 7, after V lost 5 bases and J lost 0 bases. Looked up from germline, CDR1 is MNHNS and CDR2 is SASEGT. The length of the CDR3 is 16 residues. As DNA, the CDR3 is TGTGCCAGCAGTTTCACTAGCGCAAGCTCCTACAATGAGCAGTTCTTC. It translates to CASSFTSASSYNEQFF.